This T cell receptor beta chain stems from a study of cytomegalovirus exposure and HLA in healthy donors. Study-wide points: Both high specificity and high sensitivity reportedly marked the classifier's diagnosis of cytomegalovirus status. Cytomegalovirus-associated TCR beta chains were listed, numbering approximately 150.

A word on this clone: Its target is not known.

Researchers ran the PCR with 60 Vbeta and 13 Jbeta primers. The protocol was immunoSEQ multiplex PCR, while the TCRdb copy is restricted to in-frame clones and leaves out a portion. The repertoire holds 200,000 to 250,000 clones, with around four fifths as singletons. There are 16 residues in the CDR3. J gave up 7 bases and V 0 bases, and 10 bases lay outside the gene matches. Per germline, CDR1 SGHAT and CDR2 FQNNGV. The sequencing sample was made of PBMCs. The chain carries TRBV11-2 and TRBJ1-2; 8 bases agree with TRBD1. This clonotype originated in a male donor in good health and CMV-seronegative. CDR3 in amino acids: CASSLDQQGASSGYTF. The CDR3 DNA reads TGTGCCAGCAGCTTAGATCAGCAGGGGGCAAGCTCTGGCTACACCTTC.